The clone carrying this T cell receptor (beta chain) turned up a few times. Its target is unknown. The data were taken from a study of CD8 T cells in ankylosing spondylitis. Whole-study results and caveats: A TCR beta motif of 8 or 9 highly homologous variants appeared characteristic of ankylosing spondylitis blood.

A quantitative 5'-RACE method, one with molecular barcodes, was used to make TCR beta libraries. TCRdb called the 5' RACE reads again in MiXCR, with one record for every CDR3 protein. The repertoire consists of 150,000 to 200,000 distinct CDR3 sequences, with roughly a third occurring once and the leading ten covering 4.5% to 6%. The CDR3 sequence is 15 residues long. The J segment lost 1 base and the V segment lost 8 bases, leaving 7 bases of the junction unmatched. Looked up from germline, CDR1 is SNHLY and CDR2 is FYNNEI. The chain couples TRBV2 to TRBJ2-3; 9 positions agree with TRBD2. The sequenced material came from synovial fluid, either unsorted or a sorted T cell fraction (not recorded which). The origin of this receptor is a male donor with ankylosing spondylitis. The CDR3 nucleotides read TGTGCCAGCCGACCCGAGCGGGGGGGCACAGATACGCAGTATTTT. As protein: CASRPERGGTDTQYF. Full variable domain (missing parts from reference TRBV2 and TRBJ2-3): EPEVTQTPSHQVTQMGQEVILRCVPISNHLYFYWYRQILGQKVEFLVSFYNNEISEKSEIFDDQFSVERPDGSNFTLKIRSTKLEDSAMYFCASRPERGGTDTQYFGPGTRLTVL.